The present T cell receptor beta chain was sequenced within a study of T cells in localized non-small cell lung cancer. Study findings and constraints: Paired adjacent lung recovered a median roughly 50 of the top 100 tumor clones. Analysis by sequencing included only one tumor region, so heterogeneity remains possible.

In its sample, this clone was seen a few times. Its antigen is unknown. One end of the junction does not line up with germline, which may come from a read error. Germline loops: CDR1 SGHNT, CDR2 YENEEA. The CDR3 spans 14 residues. Here immunoSEQ multiplex PCR was the method, and the copy in TCRdb shows in-frame clones only, minus some. The sample includes roughly 2,000 clones, about a fifth seen only once; the top ten take about 19%. The sequences come from lung tumor tissue, collected before any cancer treatment. J is TRBJ2-1 and V is TRBV11-3, with TRBD1 identical over 7 bases. This clonotype was sampled from a male donor aged 60 or over with stage II lung adenocarcinoma. Here the CDR3 DNA reads TGTGCCAGCACCCCGACTTCGTTGGGACAGACGGCTCTCTTC. It is translated as CASTPTSLGQTALF.